Below are 10 T cell receptor beta chains sequenced from a single sample in a study of T-cell reconstitution after alpha-beta-depleted transplantation in children. As it was prepared, the TCRbeta library received unique molecular identifiers. MiXCR was run by TCRdb on the PCR reads, yielding one entry per CDR3 protein. The profile covers approximately 120,000 distinct CDR3 sequences, with 9.7% appearing a single time and 24% taken by the ten largest. Sequences were derived from PBMCs, mostly from graft donor cells, sampled 180 days after TCRalphabeta/CD19-depleted stem cell transplant. The receptors here all came from a girl less than two years old who had a stem cell transplant for combined immunodeficiency, so the T cells may come from the graft donor.

V usage is TRBV5-1 and J usage is TRBJ2-5; 7 nucleotides align to TRBD1. The V and J ends lost 4 bases and 3 bases, in that order; junction bases with no gene match: 6. This CDR3 region has 14 residues. Germline CDR1 SGHRS, CDR2 YFSETQ. CDR3: CASSVPGTEETQYF. DNA of the CDR3: TGCGCCAGCAGCGTGCCGGGGACAGAAGAGACCCAGTACTTC.

A few counts support this clonotype. CDR3 nucleotide sequence: TGTGCCATCAGTGCGGACAGGGGGTCAGAGACCCAGTACTTC. Protein sequence: CAISADRGSETQYF. The chain has TRBV10-3 and TRBJ2-5; TRBD1 matches 10 bases. Trimming took 4 bases from V and 4 from J; bases not matched to a gene: 3. Germline V gives CDR1 ENHRY, CDR2 SYGVKD. The CDR3 has 14 amino acids.

This clonotype has a single count. This clone may be a read error of a much larger clone one base away. The chain has TRBV7-2 and TRBJ2-1, with 9 bases aligning to TRBD1. The CDR3 runs 16 residues. CDR1 and CDR2 from the germline V gene are SGHTA and FQGNSA. With V trimmed by 5 bases and J by 1 base, 6 bases remained unmatched. The CDR3 region is CASSPGTGPSYNEQFF. For the CDR3, the DNA is TGTGCCAGCAGCCCCGGGACAGGGCCATCCTACAATGAGCAGTTCTTC.

The CDR3: CSARGLAGAYEQFF. Here the CDR3 DNA reads TGCAGTGCTAGAGGACTAGCGGGAGCTTATGAGCAGTTCTTC. The rearrangement uses TRBV20-1 and TRBJ2-1; 12 positions agree with TRBD2. The germline CDR1 and CDR2 sequences are DFQATT and SNEGSKA (reference sequence). CDR3 size: 14 residues. V lost 1 base and J lost 8; bases outside the gene matches: 3.

In its sample, this clonotype was seen many times. The chain carries TRBV27 and TRBJ2-2; D is unclear. CDR3 length: 13 amino acids. The germline gives CDR1 MNHEY, CDR2 SMNVEV (reference sequence). Trimming removed 4 bases at V and 1 base at J, with 4 bases between. The CDR3 reads CASSYGNTGELFF. The DNA for the CDR3 is TGTGCCAGCAGTTACGGGAACACCGGGGAGCTGTTTTTT.

This clonotype was observed at least ten times. The gene calls are TRBV10-3 and TRBJ2-3, with 10 bases that match TRBD2. Trimming at V came to 7 bases and at J to 2 bases, leaving 3 bases not matched to a gene. The CDR3 is made up of 14 amino acids. Germline assignment: CDR1 ENHRY and CDR2 SYGVKD. The chain's CDR3 is CAIKTSGPTDTQYF. Here the CDR3 DNA reads TGTGCCATCAAGACTAGCGGGCCCACAGATACGCAGTATTTT.

This clonotype was seen more than once but under ten times. This rearrangement joins TRBV7-2 to TRBJ2-2, with D unclear. The length of the CDR3 is 15 residues. V dropped 0 bases and J dropped 5 bases, with 10 bases sitting between them. Looked up from germline, CDR1 is SGHTA and CDR2 is FQGNSA. DNA for the CDR3: TGTGCCAGCAGCTTAGCAGGGCTTGGGACCGGGGAGCTGTTTTTT. Protein: CASSLAGLGTGELFF.

This clonotype was observed a handful of times. This chain connects TRBV20-1 to TRBJ2-1, with a weak D call TRBD2 (6 bases). V gave up 5 bases and J gave up 1 base, with 18 bases separating them. Germline V CDR1 and CDR2: DFQATT, SNEGSKA (reference sequence). The length of the CDR3 is 16 residues. Here the CDR3 DNA reads TGCAGTGCTCAAATTCCGAGAGGGAGGTCCTACAATGAGCAGTTCTTC. Translation: CSAQIPRGRSYNEQFF.

This clonotype was seen at least ten times. This chain connects TRBV20-1 to TRBJ2-2; 8 nucleotides match TRBD2. J was trimmed by 0 bases and V by 6 bases; bases with no gene match: 6. There are 15 residues in the CDR3. Per germline, CDR1 DFQATT and CDR2 SNEGSKA (reference sequence). The CDR3 region has the DNA TGCAGTGCCCTGGGACTAGTGTCGAACACCGGGGAGCTGTTTTTT. Its translation: CSALGLVSNTGELFF.

This clonotype was observed many times. The chain is built from TRBV5-1 and TRBJ1-1, with D unresolved. Germline assignment: CDR1 SGHRS and CDR2 YFSETQ. This CDR3 comprises 14 residues. V was trimmed by 4 bases and J by 5 bases, leaving 15 bases between them. DNA for the CDR3: TGCGCCAGCAGCCCCGTAAGTTGGGCTACTGAAGCTTTCTTT. Its protein product is CASSPVSWATEAFF.